This TCR beta chain came from a study of a mutant IDH1 vaccine in newly diagnosed glioma. At the level of the study: The patients received vaccinations eight times, in weeks 1, 3, 5, 7, 11, 15, 19 and 23. Vaccination followed radiotherapy alone by 4-6 weeks, or accompanied temozolomide cycles. Previous care, which was radiotherapy, temozolomide, or both, most often involved both.

The assay was immunoSEQ multiplex PCR, and TCRdb's table has in-frame clones only and misses some. The sample has more than 20,000 clones; roughly 86% are singletons. Regarding time point: week 23, last vaccination. Mutant IDH1 20-mer peptide, at 300 ug, made up each vaccine dose, with topical imiquimod. Study-level findings and limits: Patients showed vaccine-induced immune responses at a rate of 80% to 95%.

There are 15 residues in the CDR3. The germline V gene encodes CDR1 MNHEY and CDR2 SMNVEV (reference sequence). Trimming cost V 4 bases and J 1 base, with 13 bases left between them. The sample holds one count of this clone. What it binds is not known. This receptor was taken from a man under 40 with glioma. The sample was PBMCs, taken from a glioma patient whose treatment included an IDH1 peptide vaccine. The chain couples TRBV27 to TRBJ1-1; unclear D gene. The CDR3 spells CASSSPREGNTEAFF. Here the CDR3 DNA reads TGTGCCAGCAGTTCCCCCCGGGAGGGGAACACTGAAGCTTTCTTT.